This is a list of T cell receptor beta chains from one sample in a study of blood T cells in healthy people across ages. TCRdb analysed the 5' RACE reads with MiXCR anew, one entry per CDR3 protein. The data hold almost 300,000 distinct CDR3 sequences, with around 30% observed a single time. Material for sequencing was blood. These receptors came from a woman in her 70s in good health. Each CDR3 is given with its conserved first and last residue.

>12|TRBV20-1
CSARGTYYEQYF
>14|TRBV28
CASNTGISNEKLFF
>14|TRBV9
CASSEVAGKNEQFF
>12|TRBV29-1
CSVETGRDTQYF
>12|TRBV28
CASRAFPGELFF
>13|TRBV29-1
CSVSPGSGARYTF
>15|TRBV5-1
CASSNTSGRAETQYF
>14|TRBV29-1
CSVVSKSSYNEQFF
>17|TRBV20-1
CSARETGRVWLNTEAFF
>15|TRBV3-1
CASSQRRSGVYGANF
>14|TRBV7-2
CASSDAGGPRGYTF
>17|TRBV28
CASIRLTGSNSNQPQHF
>14|TRBV5-1
CASSKGDSTDTQYF
>13|TRBV6-5
CASSYRRGYEQYF
>13|TRBV9
CASSVDSYNEQFF
>15|TRBV6-5
CASSSAGGAKNIQYF
>17|TRBV10-3
CAISESRYRDSGNTIYF
>16|TRBV5-4
CASSTSPLAGVYEQYF
>18|TRBV27
CASSLSRGRWGVENIQYF
>16|TRBV27
CASSPQRVLAKNIQYF
>14|TRBV4-1
CASSQVKKGLGYTF
>15|TRBV18
CASRWMAAENEKLFF
>15|TRBV4-3
CASSQDGRLNQPQHF
>13|TRBV7-7
CASSLTWGEEQFF
>11|TRBV2
CASSWDERQFF
>14|TRBV28
CASRSLTSSYEQYF
>12|TRBV28
CASSLGPYGYTF
>14|TRBV5-1
CASSTPDGEETQYF
>17|TRBV12-3/TRBV12-4
CASSPLAGDGTEETQYF
>15|TRBV3-1
CASSQEWGGGDEQYF
>16|TRBV7-2
CASSPGLRSSGNTIYF
>13|TRBV5-1
CASSLHSDQPQHF
>14|TRBV6-2/TRBV6-3
CASSPGQRGDIQYF